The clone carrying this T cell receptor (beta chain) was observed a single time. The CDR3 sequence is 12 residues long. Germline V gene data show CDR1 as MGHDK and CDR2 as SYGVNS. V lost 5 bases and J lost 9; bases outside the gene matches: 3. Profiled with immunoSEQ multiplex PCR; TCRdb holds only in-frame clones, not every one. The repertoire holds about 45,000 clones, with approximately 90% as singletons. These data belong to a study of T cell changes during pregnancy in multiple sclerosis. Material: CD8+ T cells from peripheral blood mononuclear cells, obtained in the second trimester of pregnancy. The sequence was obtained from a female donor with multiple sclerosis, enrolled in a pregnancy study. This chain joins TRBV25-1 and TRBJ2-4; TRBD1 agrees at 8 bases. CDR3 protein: CASSLQGGIQYF. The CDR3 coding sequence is TGTGCCAGCAGTCTACAGGGGGGCATTCAGTACTTC.